These T cell receptor beta chains were read from a single sample in a study of CD8 T cells in Susac syndrome. TCRdb analysed the immunoSEQ multiplex PCR reads with MiXCR anew, one entry per CDR3 protein. The sample records 130,000 or so distinct CDR3 sequences, around 86% being singletons. Source material: CD8+ T cells from PBMCs. The source of these receptors is a human donor with multiple sclerosis. Both conserved end residues are part of each CDR3. D genes are given only for firm matches. Clone size appears in some rows only: once, few, many, or a class for an expanded clone.

abundance,d_gene,v_gene,j_gene,CDR3aa,CDR3nt
few,TRBD1,TRBV30,TRBJ1-1,CAWSYNTGVQAFF,TGTGCCTGGAGTTACAATACAGGGGTTCAGGCTTTCTTT
NA,NA,TRBV19,TRBJ1-2,CASSDRGQYGYTF,TGTGCCAGTAGTGATAGAGGACAGTATGGCTACACCTTC
NA,NA,TRBV13,TRBJ2-2,CASSFLDSLTGELFF,TGTGCCAGCAGCTTTTTAGACTCCCTTACCGGGGAGCTGTTTTTT
NA,NA,TRBV12-5,TRBJ2-1,CASGLTGTYNEQFF,TGTGCTAGTGGTCTCACAGGCACCTACAATGAGCAGTTCTTC
NA,NA,TRBV27,TRBJ2-2,CASSLLQAKNTGELFF,TGTGCCAGCAGTTTATTGCAGGCAAAGAACACCGGGGAGCTGTTTTTT
NA,NA,TRBV6-1,TRBJ2-7,CASSEATGSPYEQYF,TGTGCCAGCAGTGAGGCTACAGGGTCTCCCTACGAGCAGTACTTC
NA,NA,TRBV2,TRBJ1-2,CASSETAGSYGYTF,TGTGCCAGCAGCGAGACAGCAGGATCGTACGGCTACACCTTC
NA,TRBD1,TRBV4-1,TRBJ1-1,CASSARDRAYMNTEAFF,TGCGCCAGCAGCGCCCGGGACAGGGCTTACATGAACACTGAAGCTTTCTTT
NA,NA,TRBV29-1,TRBJ2-1,CSGAGFGNEQFF,TGCAGCGGCGCGGGATTTGGTAATGAGCAGTTCTTC
NA,NA,TRBV4-1,TRBJ2-5,CASSQVIGRVAETQYF,TGCGCCAGCAGCCAAGTAATTGGCAGGGTAGCAGAGACCCAGTACTTC
NA,NA,TRBV27,TRBJ1-6,CASSPFRDNSPLHF,TGTGCCAGCAGTCCTTTCAGGGATAATTCACCCCTCCACTTT
NA,NA,TRBV24-1,TRBJ2-2,CATSDFGESVTGELFF,TGTGCCACCAGTGATTTCGGGGAGTCGGTGACCGGGGAGCTGTTTTTT
NA,NA,TRBV28,TRBJ2-1,CASSLLTPAVFYNEQFF,TGTGCCAGCAGTCTACTCACTCCAGCGGTGTTCTACAATGAGCAGTTCTTC
NA,NA,TRBV20-1,TRBJ1-6,CSARETHRISYNSPLHF,TGCAGTGCTAGAGAAACACACAGGATCTCCTATAATTCACCCCTCCACTTT
NA,NA,TRBV27,TRBJ1-1,CASSLVQMNTEAFF,TGTGCCAGCAGTTTAGTCCAGATGAACACTGAAGCTTTCTTT
NA,TRBD1,TRBV13,TRBJ2-4,CASSTGQGPGIQYF,TGTGCCAGCAGCACCGGACAGGGCCCGGGCATTCAGTACTTC
NA,TRBD1,TRBV4-1,TRBJ1-1,CASSQEGTGETEVFF,TGCGCCAGCAGCCAAGAAGGGACAGGGGAAACTGAAGTTTTCTTT
NA,NA,TRBV6-2/TRBV6-3,TRBJ1-2,CASTYLIADRAAFYGYTF,TGTGCCAGCACTTACTTGATCGCGGATCGCGCCGCCTTCTATGGCTACACCTTC
NA,NA,TRBV9,TRBJ1-1,CASGPWGYTEAFF,TGTGCCAGCGGTCCGTGGGGGTACACTGAAGCTTTCTTT
NA,NA,TRBV5-6,TRBJ2-1,CASSFGRVGRNEQFF,TGTGCCAGCAGCTTTGGACGGGTAGGTCGCAATGAGCAGTTCTTC
NA,NA,TRBV29-1,TRBJ1-1,CSYGALNTEAFF,TGCAGCTATGGGGCCCTGAACACTGAAGCTTTCTTT
NA,NA,TRBV6-2/TRBV6-3,TRBJ1-2,CASSWTAYGYTF,TGTGCCAGCTCATGGACAGCGTATGGCTACACCTTC
once,NA,TRBV28,TRBJ2-7,CASSLSGGGYEQYF,TGTGCCAGCAGTTTATCAGGGGGGGGTTACGAGCAGTACTTC
NA,NA,TRBV5-6,TRBJ2-5,CASSSEASWETQYF,TGTGCCAGCAGCTCTGAGGCTAGCTGGGAGACCCAGTACTTC
once,NA,TRBV5-1,TRBJ2-2,CASSEGMTNTGELFF,TGCGCCAGCAGCGAGGGGATGACGAACACCGGGGAGCTGTTTTTT
NA,NA,TRBV7-9,TRBJ1-2,CASSLSMSRAGNGYTF,TGTGCCAGCAGCTTATCGATGAGTAGGGCAGGGAATGGCTACACCTTC
NA,NA,TRBV4-1,TRBJ2-1,CASSQPGKGNEQFF,TGCGCCAGCAGCCAACCCGGAAAGGGCAATGAGCAGTTCTTC
NA,TRBD1,TRBV3-1,TRBJ1-2,CASSQGPGQENGYTF,TGTGCCAGCAGCCAAGGGCCGGGACAGGAGAATGGCTACACCTTC
NA,NA,TRBV3-1,TRBJ2-5,CASSHLLEAQYF,TGTGCCAGCAGCCACCTTCTAGAGGCCCAGTACTTC
once,NA,TRBV30,TRBJ1-1,CAWAPQGYTEAFF,TGTGCCTGGGCCCCCCAGGGCTACACTGAAGCTTTCTTT
NA,NA,TRBV30,TRBJ1-4,CAWSVNSPARGGLFF,TGTGCCTGGAGTGTCAACAGTCCGGCTAGGGGGGGACTGTTTTTT
NA,TRBD1,TRBV18,TRBJ1-5,CASSPPHRGLNNQPQHF,TGTGCCAGCTCACCACCCCACAGGGGGCTGAACAATCAGCCCCAGCATTTT
few,NA,TRBV6-2/TRBV6-3,TRBJ2-6,CASSYSEGSGANVLTF,TGTGCCAGCAGTTACAGTGAAGGGTCTGGGGCCAACGTCCTGACTTTC
few,TRBD1,TRBV4-1,TRBJ2-7,CASSQGSQGVGEQYF,TGCGCCAGCAGCCAAGGGTCCCAGGGGGTCGGCGAGCAGTACTTC